These 10 T cell receptor beta chains were sequenced from one sample in a study of blood T cell repertoires in COVID-19. The table came from immunoSEQ multiplex PCR; TCRdb's copy has only in-frame clones and leaves some out. The sample includes over 300,000 clones, roughly 86% of them seen just once. Specimen: peripheral blood. These receptors were collected from a woman in her 50s with acute or convalescent COVID-19.

This chain uses TRBV5-1 with TRBJ2-1; 14 nucleotides line up with TRBD2. The CDR3 runs 16 residues. Germline lookup yields CDR1 SGHRS and CDR2 YFSETQ. V gave up 4 bases and J gave up 5 bases; unmatched junction bases: 5. CDR3 loop: CASSQSGLAGDNEQFF. The CDR3 bases are TGCGCCAGCAGCCAGTCGGGACTAGCGGGAGACAATGAGCAGTTCTTC.

The chain has TRBV3-1 (or the pseudogene TRBV3-2) and TRBJ2-1, with 8 bases identical to TRBD2. This CDR3 spans 19 amino acids. The germline V gene has CDR1 LGHDT and CDR2 YNNKEL (reference sequence). V dropped 0 bases and J dropped 5; count of bases not matched to a gene: 15. The CDR3 region has the DNA TGTGCCAGCAGCCAAGAGGGAGGGTATGTACTAGCGGCACACAATGAGCAGTTCTTC. Amino acids: CASSQEGGYVLAAHNEQFF.

The rearrangement links TRBV12-3 or TRBV12-4 to TRBJ2-7; D gene unclear. The CDR3 extends over 12 amino acids. V was pared by 5 bases and J by 6 bases, with 11 bases between. The CDR3 DNA reads TGTGCCAGCAGTCCCGGTATAATCGAGCAGTACTTC. Translating it yields CASSPGIIEQYF.

The V gene is TRBV6-6, the J gene TRBJ2-7; D may be TRBD1 (6 bases). CDR3 length: 14 amino acids. V dropped 7 bases and J dropped 2 bases, with 15 bases sitting between them. Per the germline V gene, CDR1 is MNHNY and CDR2 is SVGAGI (reference sequence). The CDR3 here is CASTPGTNAYEQYF. The CDR3, as DNA: TGTGCCAGCACTCCCGGGACAAACGCCTACGAGCAGTACTTC.

V is TRBV5-1 and J is TRBJ2-2; possible D gene TRBD2, 5 bases. From germline, CDR1 is SGHRS and CDR2 YFSETQ. This CDR3 region has 14 residues. The V and J ends lost 0 bases and 6 bases respectively, with 9 bases between them. CDR3 loop: CASSLDAGPGELFF. The DNA for the CDR3 is TGCGCCAGCAGCTTGGATGCGGGCCCCGGGGAGCTGTTTTTT.

Written as DNA, the CDR3 is TGTGCCAGCAGTCCCCGAGGACAGGGGGCGATGGGGGCTTTCTTT. Amino acids: CASSPRGQGAMGAFF. The chain is built from TRBV28 and TRBJ1-1; TRBD1 agrees at 11 bases. The CDR3 totals 15 residues. Germline V gene lookup returns CDR1 MDHEN and CDR2 SYDVKM. The V and J ends lost 5 bases and 11 bases, in that order; junction bases with no gene match: 13.

The chain links TRBV27 to TRBJ2-5; D is possibly TRBD1 (5 bases). Per the germline V gene, CDR1 is MNHEY and CDR2 is SMNVEV (reference sequence). CDR3 length: 16 residues. Trimming took off 2 bases at V and 1 base at J, with 14 bases between the two ends. CDR3 in DNA: TGTGCCAGCAGTTTAGGTGGGGCCAGTCGCCAAGAGACCCAGTACTTC. Translation gives CASSLGGASRQETQYF.

The chain links TRBV21-1 to TRBJ1-5. TRBV21-1 is designated a pseudogene. The CDR3 has 19 amino acids. The CDR3 coding sequence is TGTGCCAGCAGCGAAACGGGCGTGGGGGGGGCCTGCGGCAATCAGCCCCAGCATTTT. Amino acid sequence: CASSETGVGGACGNQPQHF.

V gene TRBV3-1 (or the pseudogene TRBV3-2) combines with J gene TRBJ2-7, with 9 bases fitting TRBD2. The germline V gene encodes CDR1 LGHDT and CDR2 YNNKEL (reference sequence). The J segment lost 5 bases and the V segment lost 1 base, leaving 6 bases of the junction unmatched. The CDR3 extends over 15 amino acids. The CDR3 nucleotides read TGTGCCAGCAGCCAAGGGGGACTAGCACTCAACGAGCAGTACTTC. The encoded protein is CASSQGGLALNEQYF.

This clone has a handful of counts. The V gene is TRBV28, the J gene TRBJ1-6, with TRBD1 matching over 8 bases. Germline CDR1 and CDR2: MDHEN and SYDVKM. V lost 4 bases and J lost 7; bases outside the gene matches: 9. The CDR3 runs 16 residues. This CDR3 reads CASSYPQGDQNSPLHF. The CDR3 DNA reads as TGTGCCAGCAGTTATCCACAGGGGGACCAGAATTCACCCCTCCACTTT.